The following is a T cell receptor (beta chain) sequence with its context. From germline, CDR1 is SGHDT and CDR2 YYEEEE. V lost 1 base to trimming and J lost 0 bases, with 7 bases between them. This CDR3 region has 14 residues. Treatment noted: some 19 received Ad26.COV2.S at low or high dose, single or two shots; a few received placebo; per-sample allocation not given. The study sampled participants on day 63 after the first vaccine or placebo injection. The data stem from a study of Ad26.COV2.S vaccination and SARS-CoV-2 variants. Assay: immunoSEQ multiplex PCR; the TCRdb copy retains only in-frame clones and omits some. The table records 250,000 or so clones, around 88% of them present only once.

V gene TRBV5-6 combines with J gene TRBJ1-1; D is ambiguous. The receptor's source is a person aged 18 to 65 who received the Ad26.COV2.S COVID-19 vaccine or a placebo. The sample was peripheral blood, taken in a trial of Ad26.COV2.S vaccine versus placebo. This CDR3 reads CASSLYGMNTEAFF. CDR3 coding DNA: TGTGCCAGCAGCTTGTACGGCATGAACACTGAAGCTTTCTTT.